This passage covers 10 T cell receptor beta chains from one sample sequenced in a study of blood T cell repertoires in COVID-19. Repertoires were generated with immunoSEQ multiplex PCR, while TCRdb's copy carries only in-frame clones and drops some. The table has approximately 300,000 clones, more than 70% seen once. Sequencing was performed on peripheral blood. All receptors come from a woman aged 45-59 years with acute or convalescent COVID-19.

The chain combines TRBV28 with TRBJ1-2; tentative D call: TRBD1 (5 bases). The CDR3 runs to 15 residues. V lost 0 bases and J lost 4, with 12 bases in between. Germline V gives CDR1 MDHEN, CDR2 SYDVKM. The CDR3 bases are TGTGCCAGCAGTTTATGGGCAGGCGGGGGCTATGGCTACACCTTC. This sequence encodes CASSLWAGGGYGYTF.

The genes are TRBV18 and TRBJ2-1; TRBD2 matches 9 bases. Germline assignment: CDR1 KGHSH and CDR2 LQKENI. The CDR3 sequence is 15 residues long. The junction had 5 bases not matched to a gene; V was cut back by 3 bases and J by 5 bases. CDR3 sequence: CASSPVTSGDNEQFF. The CDR3 coding sequence is TGTGCCAGCTCACCGGTGACTAGCGGAGACAATGAGCAGTTCTTC.

The chain links TRBV7-9 to TRBJ1-6; weak D call: TRBD1 (5 bases). The germline gives CDR1 SEHNR, CDR2 FQNEAQ (reference sequence). V was cut by 1 base and J by 8 bases, with 15 bases left in between. The CDR3 is 16 amino acids. CDR3 sequence reads: CASSLVRGGRDSPLHF. CDR3 DNA: TGTGCCAGCAGCTTAGTTCGCGGGGGTAGGGATTCACCCCTCCACTTT.

This clone was seen a handful of times. The gene calls are TRBV6-2 or TRBV6-3 and TRBJ2-7, with TRBD1 matching over 8 bases. CDR3 length equals 14 residues. Per the germline V gene, CDR1 is MNHEY and CDR2 is SVGEGT. V dropped 5 bases and J dropped 3; count of bases not matched to a gene: 6. In DNA, the CDR3 is TGTGCCAGCAGTCACGGACAGGGATTCTACGAGCAGTACTTC. It is translated as CASSHGQGFYEQYF.

This clone was observed a handful of times. The J gene is TRBJ2-1, the V gene TRBV12-5; TRBD1 is a possible D gene (6 bases). Trimming took off 0 bases at V and 8 bases at J, with 23 bases between the two ends. The V gene's germline CDR1 is LGHNT and CDR2 FRNRAP. This CDR3 spans 18 amino acids. CDR3 bases: TGTGCTAGTGGTTTGGTACCCGGGTGGGGGCGATGGAAGGATGAGCAGTTCTTC. This codes for CASGLVPGWGRWKDEQFF.

This clone was counted a single time. CDR3 nucleotides: TGTGCCAGTACGTCCGGGGACAGGAGCGTGGGGGAGCAGTACTTC. Translating gives CASTSGDRSVGEQYF. V gene TRBV19 combines with J gene TRBJ2-7, with TRBD1 matching 8 bases. The CDR3 contains 15 residues. V was pared by 7 bases and J by 7 bases, with 15 bases of the junction left unmatched. Germline values: CDR1 LNHDA, CDR2 SQIVND (reference sequence).

This clone has a handful of counts. In the same sample, other DNA sequences code for this CDR3. The chain uses TRBV19 and TRBJ1-5, with TRBD1 matching 7 bases. CDR3 length: 13 amino acids. Germline CDR1 and CDR2: LNHDA and SQIVND (reference sequence). Germline trimming cut 3 bases from V and 5 bases from J; bases unmatched to any gene: 1. CDR3 amino acids: CASSIRGDQPQHF. Written as DNA, the CDR3 is TGTGCCAGTAGTATCAGGGGGGATCAGCCCCAGCATTTT.

The chain is built from TRBV4-1 and TRBJ2-3; D might be TRBD2 (6 bases). From germline, CDR1 is MGHRA and CDR2 YSYEKL. CDR3 length: 13 residues. Trimming removed 5 bases at V and 6 bases at J, with 12 bases between. CDR3 bases: TGCGCCAGCAGCAACCGGGGGAGTGATACGCAGTATTTT. This codes for CASSNRGSDTQYF.

The CDR3 DNA reads as TGTGCCAGCAGCCCAACAGGGGCGGTTGAGACCCAGTACTTC. Its translation is CASSPTGAVETQYF. The chain has TRBV7-3 and TRBJ2-5; TRBD1 agrees at 7 bases. Germline V lookup: CDR1 SGHTA, CDR2 FQGTGA. The CDR3 spans 14 residues. Trimming removed 5 bases from V and 5 bases from J; junction bases left unmatched: 8.

The chain couples TRBV6-2 or TRBV6-3 to TRBJ2-3, with TRBD2 identical over 9 bases. Germline loops: CDR1 MNHEY, CDR2 SVGEGT. This CDR3 spans 15 amino acids. The junction had 8 bases not matched to a gene; V was cut back by 6 bases and J by 4 bases. Here the CDR3 reads CASSPGLASADTQYF. The CDR3 DNA reads as TGTGCCAGCAGCCCCGGACTAGCGAGCGCAGATACGCAGTATTTT.